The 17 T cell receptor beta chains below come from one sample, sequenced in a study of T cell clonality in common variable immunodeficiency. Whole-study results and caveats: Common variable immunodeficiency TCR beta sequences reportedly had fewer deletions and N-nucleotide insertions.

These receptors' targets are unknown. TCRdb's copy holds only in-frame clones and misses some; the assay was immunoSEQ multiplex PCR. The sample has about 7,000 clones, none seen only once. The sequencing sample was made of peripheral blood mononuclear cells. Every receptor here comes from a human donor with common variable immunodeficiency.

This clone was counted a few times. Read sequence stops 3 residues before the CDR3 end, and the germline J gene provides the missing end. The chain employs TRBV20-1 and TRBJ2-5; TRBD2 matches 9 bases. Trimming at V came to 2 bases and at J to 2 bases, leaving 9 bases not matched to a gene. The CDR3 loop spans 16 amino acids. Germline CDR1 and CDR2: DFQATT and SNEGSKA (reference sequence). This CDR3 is CSARISSGSLQETQYF. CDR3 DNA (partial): TGCAGTGCTAGAATCAGTAGCGGGAGCCTTCAAGAGACC.

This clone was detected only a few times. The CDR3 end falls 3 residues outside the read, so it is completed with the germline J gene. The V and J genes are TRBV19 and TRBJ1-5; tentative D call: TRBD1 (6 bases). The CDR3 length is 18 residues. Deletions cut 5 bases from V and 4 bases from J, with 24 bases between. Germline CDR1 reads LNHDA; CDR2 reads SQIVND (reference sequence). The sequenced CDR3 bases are TGTGCCAGTAGTGGCGAGGCAGGGGCTTCAGGGATGAATCAGCCC. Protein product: CASSGEAGASGMNQP. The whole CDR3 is CASSGEAGASGMNQPQHF.

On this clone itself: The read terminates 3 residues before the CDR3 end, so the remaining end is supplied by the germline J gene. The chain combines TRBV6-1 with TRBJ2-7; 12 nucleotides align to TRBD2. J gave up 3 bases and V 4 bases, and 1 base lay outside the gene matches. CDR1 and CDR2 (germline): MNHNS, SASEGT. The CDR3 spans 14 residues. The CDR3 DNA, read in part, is TGTGCCAGCAGTGGGGGACTAGCGGGCTACGAG. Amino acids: CASSGGLAGYE. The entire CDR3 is CASSGGLAGYEQYF.

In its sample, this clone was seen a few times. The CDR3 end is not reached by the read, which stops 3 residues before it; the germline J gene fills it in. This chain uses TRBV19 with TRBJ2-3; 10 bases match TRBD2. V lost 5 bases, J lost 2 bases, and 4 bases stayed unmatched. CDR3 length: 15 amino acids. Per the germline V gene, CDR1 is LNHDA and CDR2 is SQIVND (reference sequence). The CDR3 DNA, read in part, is TGTGCCAGTAGTCCCGGGACTAGCGACACAGATACG. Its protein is CASSPGTSDTDT. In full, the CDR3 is CASSPGTSDTDTQYF. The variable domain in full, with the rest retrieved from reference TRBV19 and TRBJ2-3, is DGGITQSPKYLFRKEGQNVTLSCEQNLNHDAMYWYRQDPGQGLRLIYYSQIVNDFQKGDIAEGYSVSREKKESFPLTVTSAQKNPTAFYLCASSPGTSDTDTQYFGPGTRLTVL.

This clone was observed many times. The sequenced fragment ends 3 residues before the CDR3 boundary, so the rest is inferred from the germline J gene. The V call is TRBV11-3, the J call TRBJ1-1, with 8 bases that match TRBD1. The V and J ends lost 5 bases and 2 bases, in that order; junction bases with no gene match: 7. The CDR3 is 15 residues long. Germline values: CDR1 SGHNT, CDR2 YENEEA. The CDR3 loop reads CASSHTTGDNTEAFF. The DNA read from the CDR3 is TGTGCCAGCAGCCATACGACAGGGGATAACACTGAA. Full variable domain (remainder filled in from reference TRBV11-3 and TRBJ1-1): EAGVVQSPRYKIIEKKQPVAFWCNPISGHNTLYWYLQNLGQGPELLIRYENEEAVDDSQLPKDRFSAERLKGVDSTLKIQPAELGDSAVYLCASSHTTGDNTEAFFGQGTRLTVV.

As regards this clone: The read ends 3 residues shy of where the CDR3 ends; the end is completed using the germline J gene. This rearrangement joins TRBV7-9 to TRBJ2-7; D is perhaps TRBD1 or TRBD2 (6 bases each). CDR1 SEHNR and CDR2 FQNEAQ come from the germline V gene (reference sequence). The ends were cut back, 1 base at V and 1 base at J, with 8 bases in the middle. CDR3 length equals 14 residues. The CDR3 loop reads CASSLGGTSYEQYF. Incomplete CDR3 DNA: TGTGCCAGCAGCTTAGGCGGGACATCCTACGAG.

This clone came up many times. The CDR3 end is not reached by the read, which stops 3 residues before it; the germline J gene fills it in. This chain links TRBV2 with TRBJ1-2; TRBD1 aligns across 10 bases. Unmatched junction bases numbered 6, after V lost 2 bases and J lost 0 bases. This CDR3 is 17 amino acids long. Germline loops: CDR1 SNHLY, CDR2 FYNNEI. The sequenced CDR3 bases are TGTGCCAGCAGTGAACTCAGGACAGGGGGGCCTAACTATGGC. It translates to CASSELRTGGPNYG. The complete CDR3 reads CASSELRTGGPNYGYTF. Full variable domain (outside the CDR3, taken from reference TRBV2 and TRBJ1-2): EPEVTQTPSHQVTQMGQEVILRCVPISNHLYFYWYRQILGQKVEFLVSFYNNEISEKSEIFDDQFSVERPDGSNFTLKIRSTKLEDSAMYFCASSELRTGGPNYGYTFGSGTRLTVV.

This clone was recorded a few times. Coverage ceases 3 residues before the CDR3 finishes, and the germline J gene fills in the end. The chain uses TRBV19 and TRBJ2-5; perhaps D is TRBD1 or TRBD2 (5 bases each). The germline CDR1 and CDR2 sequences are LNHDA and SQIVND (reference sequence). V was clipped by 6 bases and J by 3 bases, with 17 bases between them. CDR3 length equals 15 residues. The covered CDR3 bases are TGTGCCAGTAGCCTTCCTTCTAGGGGAGAAGAGACC. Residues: CASSLPSRGEET. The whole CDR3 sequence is CASSLPSRGEETQYF. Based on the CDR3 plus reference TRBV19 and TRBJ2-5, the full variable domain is DGGITQSPKYLFRKEGQNVTLSCEQNLNHDAMYWYRQDPGQGLRLIYYSQIVNDFQKGDIAEGYSVSREKKESFPLTVTSAQKNPTAFYLCASSLPSRGEETQYFGPGTRLLVL.

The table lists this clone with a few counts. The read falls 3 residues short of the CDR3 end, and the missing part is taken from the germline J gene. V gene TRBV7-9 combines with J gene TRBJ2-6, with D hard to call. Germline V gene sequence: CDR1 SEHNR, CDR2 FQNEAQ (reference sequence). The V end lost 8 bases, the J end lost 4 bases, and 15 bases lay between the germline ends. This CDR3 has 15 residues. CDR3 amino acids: CASSPVGYGANVLTF. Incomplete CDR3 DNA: TGTGCCAGCTCCCCCGTGGGCTACGGGGCCAACGTC.

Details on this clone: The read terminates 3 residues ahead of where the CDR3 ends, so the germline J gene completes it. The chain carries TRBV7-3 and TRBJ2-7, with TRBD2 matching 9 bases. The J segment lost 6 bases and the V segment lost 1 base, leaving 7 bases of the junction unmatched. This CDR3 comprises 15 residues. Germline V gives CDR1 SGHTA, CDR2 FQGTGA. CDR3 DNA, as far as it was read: TGTGCCAGCAGCTTAAGCGGTAGCGGGAGTGGCGAG. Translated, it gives CASSLSGSGSGE. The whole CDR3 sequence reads CASSLSGSGSGEQYF.

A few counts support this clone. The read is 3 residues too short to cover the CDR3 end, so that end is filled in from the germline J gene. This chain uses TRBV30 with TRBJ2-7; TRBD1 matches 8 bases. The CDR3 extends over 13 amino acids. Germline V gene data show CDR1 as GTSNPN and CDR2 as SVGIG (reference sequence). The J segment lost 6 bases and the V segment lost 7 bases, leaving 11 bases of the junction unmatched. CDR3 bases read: TGTGCCTACGTGTACAGGGGGTTTTCCGAG. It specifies CAYVYRGFSE. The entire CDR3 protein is CAYVYRGFSEQYF. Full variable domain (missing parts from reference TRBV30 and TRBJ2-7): SQTIHQWPATLVQPVGSPLSLECTVEGTSNPNLYWYRQAAGRGLQLLFYSVGIGQISSEVPQNLSASRPQDRQFILSSKKLLLSDSGFYLCAYVYRGFSEQYFGPGTRLTVT.

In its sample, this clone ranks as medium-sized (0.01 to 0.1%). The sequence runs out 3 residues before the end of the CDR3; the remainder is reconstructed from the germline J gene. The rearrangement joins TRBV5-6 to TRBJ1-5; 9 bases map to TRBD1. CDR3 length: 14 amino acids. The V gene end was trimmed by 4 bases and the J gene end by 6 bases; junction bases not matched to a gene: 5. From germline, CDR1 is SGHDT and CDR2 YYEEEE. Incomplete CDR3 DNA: TGTGCCAGCAGCAAGGACAGGGGAGGTCAGCCC. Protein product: CASSKDRGGQP. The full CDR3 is CASSKDRGGQPQHF.

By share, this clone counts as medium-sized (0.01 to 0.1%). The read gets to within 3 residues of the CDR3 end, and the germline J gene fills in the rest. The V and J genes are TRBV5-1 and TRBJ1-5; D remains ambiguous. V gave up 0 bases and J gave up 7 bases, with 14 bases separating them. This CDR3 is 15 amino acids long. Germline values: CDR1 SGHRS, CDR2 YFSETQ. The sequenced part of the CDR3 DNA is TGCGCCAGCAGCTTGGACGCGGGATCCCGACAGCCC. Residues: CASSLDAGSRQP. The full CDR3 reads CASSLDAGSRQPQHF. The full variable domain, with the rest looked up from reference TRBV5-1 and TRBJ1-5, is KAGVTQTPRYLIKTRGQQVTLSCSPISGHRSVSWYQQTPGQGLQFLFEYFSETQRNKGNFPGRFSGRQFSNSRSEMNVSTLELGDSALYLCASSLDAGSRQPQHFGDGTRLSIL.

CDR3 sequence reads: CAWSPGQEKLFF. The part of the CDR3 DNA that was read is TGTGCCTGGAGTCCAGGACAGGAAAAA. The chain joins TRBV30 to TRBJ1-4, with D maybe TRBD1 (6 bases). The CDR3 extends 3 residues past the end of the read, so its final part is completed from the germline J gene. V lost 2 bases to trimming and J lost 8 bases, with 9 bases between them. Germline V gene data show CDR1 as GTSNPN and CDR2 as SVGIG (reference sequence). The CDR3 has 12 residues.

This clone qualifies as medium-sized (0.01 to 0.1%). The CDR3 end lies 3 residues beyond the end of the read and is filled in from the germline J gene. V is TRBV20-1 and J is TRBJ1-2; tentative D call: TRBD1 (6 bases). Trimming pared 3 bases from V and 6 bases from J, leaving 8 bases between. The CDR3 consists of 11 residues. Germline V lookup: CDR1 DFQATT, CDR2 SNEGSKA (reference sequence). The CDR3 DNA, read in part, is TGCAGTGCTAGTACAGGGAATGGC. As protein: CSASTGNG. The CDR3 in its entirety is CSASTGNGYTF.

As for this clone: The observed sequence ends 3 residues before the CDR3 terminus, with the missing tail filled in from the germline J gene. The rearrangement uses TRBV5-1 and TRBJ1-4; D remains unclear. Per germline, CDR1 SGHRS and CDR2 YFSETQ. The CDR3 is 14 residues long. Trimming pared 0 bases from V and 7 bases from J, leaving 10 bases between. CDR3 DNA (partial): TGCGCCAGCAGCTTGGGCCAGGAGGGTGAAAAA. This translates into CASSLGQEGEK. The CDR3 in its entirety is CASSLGQEGEKLFF.

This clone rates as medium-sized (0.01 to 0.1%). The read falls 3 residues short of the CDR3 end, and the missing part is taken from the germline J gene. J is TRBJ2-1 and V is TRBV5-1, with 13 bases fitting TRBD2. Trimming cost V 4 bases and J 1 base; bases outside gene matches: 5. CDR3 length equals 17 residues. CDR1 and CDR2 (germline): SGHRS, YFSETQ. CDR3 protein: CASSPGTSGISYNEQFF. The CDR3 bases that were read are TGCGCCAGCAGCCCGGGGACTAGCGGGATTTCCTACAATGAG.